This is a list of T cell receptor beta chains from one sample in a study of shared clonotypes between healthy human individuals. Some clones are missing from TCRdb's copy, which holds only in-frame ones; the method was immunoSEQ multiplex PCR. Here the sample spans millions of clones, approximately 92% being singletons. Material: naive CD4+ T cells sorted from blood. These TCRs come from a man aged 18 to 30 in good health. Both conserved end residues are trimmed from each CDR3. The D gene is left open where the match is weak.

d_call	cdr3_length	v_call	j_call	cdr3_aa
-	13	TRBV6-5	TRBJ1-1	ASSFGQGLNTEAF
-	12	TRBV25-1	TRBJ2-7	ASSEYSQSYEQY
-	12	TRBV5-1	TRBJ1-1	ASRPLFPNTEAF
-	14	TRBV9	TRBJ2-2	ASSDTTGRKTGELF
-	12	TRBV29-1	TRBJ2-4	SVEEGGAKNIQY
TRBD1	14	TRBV5-8	TRBJ2-6	ASSRTGGSGANVLT
TRBD2	20	TRBV15	TRBJ2-7	ATSREGRDSLFWGGSWYEQY
-	14	TRBV5-5	TRBJ2-7	ASSLRVGMGWYEQY
TRBD2	14	TRBV5-1	TRBJ2-7	ASSATPSGTSYEQY
-	10	TRBV7-8	TRBJ2-5	ASSLVGETQY
-	13	TRBV14	TRBJ2-1	ASSGYGGQVNEQF
-	12	TRBV6-5	TRBJ2-3	ASSYSPGTDTQY
-	10	TRBV28	TRBJ2-7	ASSSRSVEQY
-	11	TRBV19	TRBJ2-7	ASGPKTSYEQY
TRBD1	12	TRBV5-5	TRBJ1-6	ASSRQGAFSPLH
-	18	TRBV5-1	TRBJ2-7	ASSRHSPGHLRKGSYEQY
-	13	TRBV6-5	TRBJ1-1	ASSYGGAMNTEAF
TRBD2	14	TRBV27	TRBJ2-5	ASSLKGLASGETQY
-	11	TRBV6-1	TRBJ2-7	ASTPPGLYEQY
-	16	TRBV4-3	TRBJ2-3	ASSQEPPPGRGTDTQY
TRBD1	12	TRBV2	TRBJ2-3	ASSEQGAGDTQY
-	15	TRBV11-2	TRBJ2-1	ASSRLIGMSSYNEQF
TRBD1	12	TRBV5-1	TRBJ1-4	ASSSGGASEKLF
TRBD2	15	TRBV5-1	TRBJ2-5	ASSLAFSSGVSETQY
TRBD2	14	TRBV19	TRBJ2-4	ASSIATSGGQNIQY
-	14	TRBV27	TRBJ2-3	ASSRFLSTSTDTQY
TRBD1	14	TRBV7-2	TRBJ2-4	ASSSRLGQMKNIQY
-	10	TRBV5-4	TRBJ1-1	ASSSPGTEAF
-	14	TRBV5-4	TRBJ2-2	ASTARQVGDTGELF
TRBD2	14	TRBV6-4	TRBJ2-1	ASSDRTSGSPWEQF
-	13	TRBV7-2	TRBJ1-1	ASSLAPGGGTEAF
TRBD1	12	TRBV28	TRBJ1-5	ASRLTGSNQPQH
-	14	TRBV18	TRBJ1-6	ASSPPRGSLNSPLH
-	11	TRBV29-1	TRBJ1-2	SASPGSNYGYT
TRBD2	13	TRBV5-1	TRBJ2-3	ASTPASGVTDTQY
TRBD1	12	TRBV28	TRBJ2-7	ASISAGGTYEQY
TRBD1	15	TRBV19	TRBJ2-3	ASSALKDRASTDTQY
-	11	TRBV19	TRBJ2-2	ASSERNTGELF
-	13	TRBV7-2	TRBJ2-7	ASSLPGGRTLEQY
TRBD2	16	TRBV7-2	TRBJ2-7	ASSPPGLAGAGSYEQY
TRBD2	13	TRBV5-1	TRBJ2-5	ASSQVAGGGETQY
TRBD1	17	TRBV19	TRBJ2-1	ASSIKGSGQVGGDNEQF
TRBD2	12	TRBV5-4	TRBJ2-5	ASSPSGSGGAQY
TRBD1	14	TRBV29-1	TRBJ2-3	SVYGLRDRATDTQY
TRBD1	12	TRBV27	TRBJ2-7	ASTSRQGAYEQY
TRBD2	16	TRBV5-1	TRBJ2-7	ASSSFGLAGAIPYEQY